Given below is one T cell receptor (beta chain) in context. It was with a sample-barcoded 5' primer and a J-beta primer mix that a second PCR of about 6 to 12 cycles was run. Every molecule of cDNA carried a tag from a template-switch adaptor with 12 random nucleotides. TCRdb re-analysed the 5' RACE reads in MiXCR, keeping a single row per CDR3 protein. The sample contains about a million distinct CDR3 sequences, roughly 43% of which appear only once. These data come from a study of blood T cells in healthy people across ages. The CDR3 runs 14 residues. CDR1 MDHEN and CDR2 SYDVKM come from the germline V gene. V was cut by 8 bases and J by 9 bases, with 20 bases left in between. Those donating, healthy Caucasian individuals from Russia, were aged about 6 to 100.

This sequence joins TRBV28 and TRBJ2-1, with D possibly being TRBD2 (6 bases). The source of this sequence is a man aged 30 to 39 in good health. The source material was blood. CDR3 loop: CASSPRRGIGEQFF. The CDR3 DNA reads TGTGCCAGCTCTCCGCGGAGGGGAATAGGTGAGCAGTTCTTC.